Each of the 15 T cell receptor beta chains below was sequenced from the same sample in a study of blood T cells in healthy people across ages. A second roughly 7 to 12 cycle PCR used barcoded and J-beta primers. TCRdb re-called the 5' RACE reads with MiXCR, one entry per CDR3 protein. This sample has fewer than 900,000 distinct CDR3 sequences, with 35% to 40% found just once. Sequenced input: blood. Receptors originate from a man between 18 and 29 years old in good health.

The chain is built from TRBV7-9 and TRBJ1-1; D is possibly TRBD1 (6 bases). The CDR3 is made up of 15 amino acids. Germline V gene data show CDR1 as SEHNR and CDR2 as FQNEAQ (reference sequence). V lost 4 bases and J lost 0, with 12 bases in between. The CDR3: CASSSRTAMNTEAFF. CDR3 sequence (DNA): TGTGCCAGCAGCTCCAGGACAGCCATGAACACTGAAGCTTTCTTT.

This clonotype was seen a few times. This sequence may be a read error, since a much larger clone differs from it by one base. The rearrangement links TRBV29-1 to TRBJ2-5; TRBD1 might be the D (8 bases). This CDR3 region has 17 residues. The germline gives CDR1 SQVTM, CDR2 ANQGSEA. V lost 4 bases and J 4 bases, leaving 25 bases between the germline ends. For the CDR3, the DNA is TGCAGCGTTGTGGGAGGGCAGGGGGCGGTCTTTCGAGAGACCCAGTACTTC. Protein product: CSVVGGQGAVFRETQYF.

This chain joins TRBV20-1 and TRBJ2-5; weak D call: TRBD1 (6 bases). CDR1 and CDR2 from the germline V gene are DFQATT and SNEGSKA (reference sequence). The V and J ends lost 0 bases and 3 bases respectively, with 11 bases between them. The CDR3 extends over 14 amino acids. CDR3 residues: CSARDEGVEETQYF. CDR3 nucleotide sequence: TGCAGTGCTAGAGATGAGGGGGTCGAAGAGACCCAGTACTTC.

A few counts support this clonotype. V gene TRBV10-3 combines with J gene TRBJ2-2; TRBD1 agrees at 10 bases. This CDR3 has 14 amino acids. Germline V CDR1 and CDR2: ENHRY, SYGVKD. V dropped 6 bases and J dropped 5; count of bases not matched to a gene: 3. The CDR3 DNA follows: TGTGCCATCAGACGACAGGGGGCGACCGGGGAGCTGTTTTTT. Protein sequence: CAIRRQGATGELFF.

The gene calls are TRBV4-2 and TRBJ1-5; perhaps TRBD1 as D (6 bases). CDR1 and CDR2 from the germline V gene are LGHNA and YNFKEQ. V was clipped by 4 bases and J by 5 bases, with 24 bases between them. This CDR3 region has 18 residues. CDR3 coding DNA: TGTGCCAGCAGCCGCCTATTAAGCGGGGGGCGAAAAGATCAGCCCCAGCATTTT. This sequence encodes CASSRLLSGGRKDQPQHF.

V is TRBV4-2 and J is TRBJ2-5; the D gene is possibly TRBD1 (5 bases). With 1 base removed from V and 4 bases from J, the gap between germline ends came to 13 bases. CDR1 is LGHNA and CDR2 is YNFKEQ in the germline V gene. The CDR3 is 15 residues long. As DNA, the CDR3 is TGTGCCAGCAGCCAAGGGAGAGACAGTGCAGAGACCCAGTACTTC. Encoded protein: CASSQGRDSAETQYF.

The count of this clonotype is one. A far more abundant clone sits one base away, making this likely a read error. CDR3 nucleotides: TGTGCCAGCAGCGTAGGTAGCTCCTACGAGCGGTACTTC. Its protein is CASSVGSSYERYF. The gene calls are TRBV9 and TRBJ2-7; D call uncertain. This CDR3 has 13 residues. The germline gives CDR1 SGDLS, CDR2 YYNGEE.

J is TRBJ2-1 and V is TRBV7-9, with TRBD1 identical over 10 bases. CDR1 and CDR2 from the germline V gene are SEHNR and FQNEAQ (reference sequence). This CDR3 is built from 17 residues. Germline trimming cut 5 bases from V and 7 bases from J; bases unmatched to any gene: 14. DNA for the CDR3: TGTGCCAGCAGCAATCCCGGGACAGGGGTAGGTTTGAATGAGCAGTTCTTC. Its protein product is CASSNPGTGVGLNEQFF. The variable domain in full, completed from reference TRBV7-9 and TRBJ2-1, reads DTGVSQNPRHKITKRGQNVTFRCDPISEHNRLYWYRQTLGQGPEFLTYFQNEAQLEKSRLLSDRFSAERPKGSFSTLEIQRTEQGDSAMYLCASSNPGTGVGLNEQFFGPGTRLTVL.

This clonotype was seen only once. The rearrangement joins TRBV6-5 to TRBJ1-2; 9 nucleotides agree with TRBD1. CDR3 length: 15 amino acids. The V and J ends lost 0 bases and 6 bases, in that order; junction bases with no gene match: 5. Germline V gene sequence: CDR1 MNHEY, CDR2 SVGAGI. CDR3 amino acids: CASSYSTGGLHGYTF. DNA for the CDR3: TGTGCCAGCAGTTACTCAACAGGGGGCTTACATGGCTACACCTTC.

This sequence joins TRBV27 and TRBJ2-5; 9 bases fit TRBD2. This CDR3 is 15 amino acids long. Germline V lookup: CDR1 MNHEY, CDR2 SMNVEV (reference sequence). J was trimmed by 11 bases and V by 2 bases; bases with no gene match: 12. The CDR3 loop is CASSLVASGVYEQYF. Here the CDR3 DNA reads TGTGCCAGCAGTTTAGTGGCTAGCGGGGTCTATGAGCAGTACTTC.

This chain connects TRBV11-3 to TRBJ2-3; D is uncertain. Germline V gene sequence: CDR1 SGHNT, CDR2 YENEEA. The ends were cut back, 3 bases at V and 4 bases at J, with 8 bases in the middle. The CDR3 has 13 residues. The CDR3 reads CASSLSRSDTQYF. CDR3 nucleotides: TGTGCCAGCAGCTTGTCAAGATCAGATACGCAGTATTTT.

This clonotype was found a few times. V gene TRBV20-1 combines with J gene TRBJ1-6; 8 bases map to TRBD1. Unmatched junction bases numbered 10, after V lost 5 bases and J lost 10 bases. CDR3 size: 14 residues. Germline V CDR1 and CDR2: DFQATT, SNEGSKA (reference sequence). The CDR3 region is CSAPSGGMRSPLHF. CDR3 nucleotide sequence: TGCAGTGCTCCCTCAGGGGGCATGCGGTCACCCCTCCACTTT.

The chain carries TRBV7-2 and TRBJ2-1, with unresolved D. The germline gives CDR1 SGHTA, CDR2 FQGNSA. The CDR3 spans 15 residues. Trimming took 5 bases from V and 0 from J, leaving 11 bases between them. CDR3 sequence (DNA): TGTGCCAGCAGCCTTGGACCGATCTCCTACAATGAGCAGTTCTTC. Translating gives CASSLGPISYNEQFF.

This clonotype was seen only a few times. This rearrangement joins TRBV12-3 or TRBV12-4 to TRBJ1-5; D is uncertain. The CDR3 extends over 13 amino acids. Between the trimmed V and J ends, which lost 5 bases and 4 bases, there was a span of 9 bases. CDR3 DNA sequence: TGTGCCAGCAGTGTGGCGGCAAATCAGCCCCAGCATTTT. Amino acids: CASSVAANQPQHF.

This CDR3 reads CASSTRPRGPSYEQYF. The CDR3 nucleotides read TGTGCCAGCAGCACGCGACCTCGGGGCCCTTCCTACGAGCAGTACTTC. The rearrangement joins TRBV7-6 to TRBJ2-7, with D perhaps being TRBD1 or TRBD2 (5 bases each). V shed 5 bases and J shed 1 base, with 18 bases lying between them. In germline, CDR1 is SGHVS, CDR2 FNYEAQ. CDR3 size: 16 residues.